This TCR beta chain appears in the sequencing data of a study of cytomegalovirus exposure and HLA in healthy donors. Study outcomes and limitations: Many donors carried some public TCRs, although rarity characterized most TCR sequences. Some TCR beta chains (roughly 150 of them) were listed as cytomegalovirus-associated. The study had only CMV serostatus as immune exposure information.

PCR involved 60 Vbeta and 13 Jbeta primers. Profiled with immunoSEQ multiplex PCR; TCRdb holds only in-frame clones, not every one. The table has 90,000 to 130,000 clones, approximately 70% seen once. The CDR3 runs to 15 residues. V lost 4 bases to trimming and J lost 6 bases, with 16 bases between them. Germline V gene sequence: CDR1 SGHRS, CDR2 YFSETQ. Notes on this clone: Its antigen is unidentified.

The sample was PBMCs. The TCR comes from a woman aged 25 to 39 in good health and CMV-seronegative. The chain is built from TRBV5-1 and TRBJ1-4, with D possibly TRBD1 on 5 matching bases. This chain's CDR3 is CASSSQGGDYEKLFF. CDR3 in DNA: TGCGCCAGCAGCAGTCAGGGAGGGGATTATGAAAAACTGTTTTTT.